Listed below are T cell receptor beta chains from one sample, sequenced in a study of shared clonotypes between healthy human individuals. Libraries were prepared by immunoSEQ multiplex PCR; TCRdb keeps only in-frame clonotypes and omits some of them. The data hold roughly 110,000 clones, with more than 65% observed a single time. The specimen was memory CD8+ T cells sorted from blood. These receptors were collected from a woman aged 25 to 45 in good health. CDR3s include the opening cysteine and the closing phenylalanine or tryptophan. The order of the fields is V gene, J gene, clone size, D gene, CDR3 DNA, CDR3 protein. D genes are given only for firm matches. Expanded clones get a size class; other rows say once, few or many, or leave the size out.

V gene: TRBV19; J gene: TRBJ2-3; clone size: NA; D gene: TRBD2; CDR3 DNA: TGTGCCAGTAGTATTTTAACTAGCGTGGGGGTCTCCGATTTTGATACGCAGTATTTT; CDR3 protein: CASSILTSVGVSDFDTQYF
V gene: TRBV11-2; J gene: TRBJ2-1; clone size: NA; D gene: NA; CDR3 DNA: TGTGCCAGCAGCACCGGGACCTACAATGAGCAGTTCTTC; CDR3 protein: CASSTGTYNEQFF
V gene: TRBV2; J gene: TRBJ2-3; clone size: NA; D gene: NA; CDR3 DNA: TGTGCCAGCAGTGGAGGGACAGATACGCAGTATTTT; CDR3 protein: CASSGGTDTQYF
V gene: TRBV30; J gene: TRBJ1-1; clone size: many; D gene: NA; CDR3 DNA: TGTGCCTGGACTCCCCAACCCCACACTGAAGCTTTCTTT; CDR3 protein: CAWTPQPHTEAFF
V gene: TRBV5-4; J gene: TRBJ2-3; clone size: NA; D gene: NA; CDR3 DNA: TGTGCCAGCAGCTTGGTACTTGGAACGCAGTATTTT; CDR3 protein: CASSLVLGTQYF
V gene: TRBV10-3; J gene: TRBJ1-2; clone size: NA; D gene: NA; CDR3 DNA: TGTGCCATCTACGGGCCCCTCGGGCATGGCTACACCTTC; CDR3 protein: CAIYGPLGHGYTF
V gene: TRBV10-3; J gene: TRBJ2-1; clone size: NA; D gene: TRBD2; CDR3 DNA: TGTGCCATCAGTGAGTCGAGACTAGCGGGAGGGGTTAATGAGCAGTTCTTC; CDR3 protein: CAISESRLAGGVNEQFF
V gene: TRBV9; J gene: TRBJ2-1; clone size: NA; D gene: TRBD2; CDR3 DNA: TGTGCCAGCAGCGTAGAAGGGACTAGTCGAGAGCAGTTCTTC; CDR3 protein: CASSVEGTSREQFF
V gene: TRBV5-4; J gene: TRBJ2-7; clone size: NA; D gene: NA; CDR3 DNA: TGTGCCAGCAGCTCCAGACTAGAAGGCTCCTACGAGCAGTACTTC; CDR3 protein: CASSSRLEGSYEQYF
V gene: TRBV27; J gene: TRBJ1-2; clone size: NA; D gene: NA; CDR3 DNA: TGTGCCAGCAGTTTACGACGAGGCTGGGGCTATGGCTACACCTTC; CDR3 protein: CASSLRRGWGYGYTF
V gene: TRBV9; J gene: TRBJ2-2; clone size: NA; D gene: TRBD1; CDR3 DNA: TGTGCCAGCAGCGGGTACTTACAGGGGGCAGAAGGGGAGCTGTTTTTT; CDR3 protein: CASSGYLQGAEGELFF